The 5 T cell receptor beta chains given below trace back to one sample, sequenced in a study of OX40 agonist ivuxolimab in advanced cancers. Clones were sequenced by immunoSEQ multiplex PCR, and TCRdb holds only the in-frame ones, with some missing. This table holds tens of thousands of clones, about 89% found once. Material: CD4+ or CD8+ T cells sorted from blood, obtained in a trial of the OX40 agonist ivuxolimab. These receptors all stem from an adult with an advanced solid tumor such as melanoma, head and neck, liver or kidney cancer.

This rearrangement joins TRBV12-5 to TRBJ1-1; D call uncertain. Germline V gene lookup returns CDR1 LGHNT and CDR2 FRNRAP. The V and J ends lost 0 bases and 1 base respectively, with 9 bases between them. The CDR3 has 15 residues. As DNA, the CDR3 is TGTGCTAGTGGTTTGGTAGCCGGGGAGAACACTGAAGCTTTCTTT. Translation gives CASGLVAGENTEAFF.

The gene calls are TRBV18 and TRBJ2-7; 14 positions agree with TRBD2. The V gene's germline CDR1 is KGHSH and CDR2 LQKENI. The CDR3 spans 18 residues. V gave up 1 base and J gave up 3 bases; unmatched junction bases: 8. DNA for the CDR3: TGTGCCAGCTCACCACTTCCCGCTGGGACTAGCGGGAGCTACGAGCAGTACTTC. Protein product: CASSPLPAGTSGSYEQYF.

The chain employs TRBV28 and TRBJ2-5, with 12 nucleotides matching TRBD2. The germline V gene has CDR1 MDHEN and CDR2 SYDVKM. The CDR3 contains 15 residues. V trimming: 6 bases; J trimming: 4 bases; junction bases outside the gene matches: 6. The CDR3 sequence: CASSSGLAGRETQYF. For the CDR3, the DNA is TGTGCCAGCAGCTCAGGACTAGCGGGACGAGAGACCCAGTACTTC.

The gene calls are TRBV9 and TRBJ1-1; no clear D. Trimming took 0 bases from V and 5 from J, leaving 8 bases between them. Looked up from germline, CDR1 is SGDLS and CDR2 is YYNGEE. CDR3 length equals 13 residues. The CDR3 reads CASSVGRLTEAFF. The CDR3 DNA reads TGTGCCAGCAGCGTAGGGAGGTTGACTGAAGCTTTCTTT.

The chain employs TRBV6-5 and TRBJ2-1; D not certain. V was shortened by 0 bases and J by 8 bases, with 8 bases between the two germline ends. The germline V gene has CDR1 MNHEY and CDR2 SVGAGI. The CDR3 has 13 amino acids. The CDR3, as DNA: TGTGCCAGCAGTTACTCTCATAACGATGAGCAGTTCTTC. Its protein product is CASSYSHNDEQFF.